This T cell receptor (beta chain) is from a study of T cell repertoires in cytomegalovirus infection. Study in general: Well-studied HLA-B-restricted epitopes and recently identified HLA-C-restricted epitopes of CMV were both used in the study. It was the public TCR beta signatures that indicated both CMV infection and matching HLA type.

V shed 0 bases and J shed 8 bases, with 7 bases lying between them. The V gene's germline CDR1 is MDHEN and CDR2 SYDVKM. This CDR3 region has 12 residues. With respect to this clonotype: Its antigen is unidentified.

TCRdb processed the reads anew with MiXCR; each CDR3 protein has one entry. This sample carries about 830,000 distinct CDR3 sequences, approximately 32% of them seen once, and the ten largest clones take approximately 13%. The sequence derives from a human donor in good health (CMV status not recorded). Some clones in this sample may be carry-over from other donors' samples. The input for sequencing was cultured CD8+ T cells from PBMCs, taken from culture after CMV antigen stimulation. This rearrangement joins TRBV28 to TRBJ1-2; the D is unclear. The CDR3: CASSLWGGGYTF. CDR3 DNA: TGTGCCAGCAGTTTATGGGGTGGAGGCTACACCTTC.